This T cell receptor beta chain was profiled in a study of T cells in Graves' hyperthyroidism and ophthalmopathy (dated by TCRdb to about 2019). Describing the broader study: Peripheral blood was sampled at the time of initial diagnosis, prior to any treatment. The 75 to 100 discovery patients were randomly split 7:3 into training and test sets. In addition, the study compared T-cell repertoires in thyroid tissue and in blood from over 5 Graves' hyperthyroidism patients. To identify distinguishing TCR V-J signatures, a discovery cohort of roughly 100 patients was used, comprising under 45 with Graves' ophthalmopathy and under 60 with stable Graves' hyperthyroidism. According to the paper, TCR Vbeta CDR3 sequencing was carried out on over 130 peripheral blood samples, which came from around 43 ophthalmopathy, approximately 72 hyperthyroidism and about 17 progressor patients. Prospective prediction of ophthalmopathy was tested in an independent validation cohort of some 19 hyperthyroidism patients and some 17 patients who later progressed to ophthalmopathy. After blood sampling, hyperthyroidism patients were treated with methimazole at a starting dose of 30 mg daily, and ophthalmopathy patients were treated with high-dose intravenous methylprednisolone.

Trimming costs V 0 bases and J 1 base, and their ends lie 3 bases apart. There are 14 amino acids in the CDR3, from cysteine to phenylalanine inclusive. The DNA shown is the 42-base CDR3, in frame from base 1. This clonotype appeared many times. Its antigen target is currently unknown. No quality values exist for individual bases; no much larger clone is one base distant. Amplification of TCR beta CDR3 regions was carried out from RNA transcripts. The TCR CDR3 was subjected to a first round of RT-PCR using the HTBI primer set and the Qiagen OneStep RT-PCR kit. A second multiplex PCR round built the libraries, followed by size selection and purification. Sequencing of the libraries was done on an Illumina HiSeq2000 using paired-end 100 bp reads. The paper's processing steps were these. Raw data were processed with SOAPnuke, discarding reads with adapters, uncalled bases, mean Phred below 15, or no exact constant-primer or identifier match. COPE v1.2.5 was used to merge high-quality paired reads, and clonotypes were defined as unique nucleotide sequences. Clonotypes were aligned to IMGT TRBV, TRBD and TRBJ reference segments using MiTCR v1.1. The analysis included only V-J combinations with a frequency above 0.0001, which together covered about 99% of the repertoires. The TCS score was defined as the ratio of F50 (clonal expansion) to E x V (chaos), calculated using BLOSUM62-based TCRdist between CDR3 peptides within each V-J. Welch's t-statistics and random forest reduced roughly 540 V-J features to roughly 13, which were used in a naive Bayes classifier (R e1071). TCRdb reprocessing: public reads trimmed at Q25 with fastp, clones called with MiXCR, in-frame beta chains kept. Every entry covers one CDR3 protein and lists the most common genes and DNA from its rows. For this entry, the V and J calls and clone size follow TCRdb and not the study's own pipeline. The sample includes under 200,000 distinct CDR3 sequences, with 9.4% observed a single time. Of the sample, approximately 20% is held by the ten largest clones.

Hyperthyroidism patients were newly diagnosed, with disease duration under 2 months, and aged 18 to 65 years. The study excluded patients with uncontrolled infections, other autoimmune diseases, pregnancy or lactation. Clinical symptoms, serum thyroxine and TRAb, thyroid ultrasound, and orbital computed tomography formed the basis for the diagnoses. Blood from progressor patients was collected at the time of first diagnosis with hyperthyroidism, before any ophthalmopathy symptoms had appeared. Ficoll-Paque density gradient centrifugation was used to isolate PBMCs from 10 ml of fresh peripheral blood. Progressor patients were first diagnosed with Graves' hyperthyroidism and then developed ophthalmopathy during follow-up. Total RNA was extracted with Trizol reagent, and quality was checked on an Agilent 2100 Bioanalyzer. Findings and caveats that apply to the study as a whole: Sample size was not statistically predetermined, and investigators were not blinded to group allocation. In cross-validation, a model built on a 13 V-J signature told ophthalmopathy apart from stable hyperthyroidism with approximately 90% sensitivity and around 81% specificity, and in testing the same model reached 80%/75%. In validation, progression to ophthalmopathy was predicted by the model with 70.59% sensitivity and around 76% specificity, a median of 6.5 months before onset. Blood samples also contained most of the expanded thyroid clonotypes (frequency above 0.001), which suggests that blood repertoires may reflect thyroid immune responses.

The TCR originated in a young woman with Graves' hyperthyroidism that later progressed to Graves' ophthalmopathy. The material sequenced was blood. The sequence links TRBV12-3 or TRBV12-4 to TRBJ2-2; the D gene assignment is ambiguous. The CDR3 protein: CASSLAQNTGELFF. The DNA sequence follows: TGTGCCAGCAGTTTAGCGCAGAACACCGGGGAGCTGTTTTTT.